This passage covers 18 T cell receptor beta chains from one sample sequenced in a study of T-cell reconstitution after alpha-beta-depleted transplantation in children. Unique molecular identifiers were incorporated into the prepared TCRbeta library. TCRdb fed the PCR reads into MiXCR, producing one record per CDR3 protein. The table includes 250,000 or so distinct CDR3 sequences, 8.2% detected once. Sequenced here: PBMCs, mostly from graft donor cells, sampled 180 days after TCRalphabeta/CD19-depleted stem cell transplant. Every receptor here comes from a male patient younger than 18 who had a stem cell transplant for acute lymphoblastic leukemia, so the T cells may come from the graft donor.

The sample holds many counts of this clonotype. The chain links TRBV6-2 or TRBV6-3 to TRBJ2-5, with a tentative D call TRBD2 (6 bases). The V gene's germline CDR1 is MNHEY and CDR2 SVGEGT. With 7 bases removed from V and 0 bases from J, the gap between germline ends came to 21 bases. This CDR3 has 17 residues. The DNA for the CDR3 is TGTGCCAGCACTAAACGAAGTGGCGGGAAGAACCAAGAGACCCAGTACTTC. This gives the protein CASTKRSGGKNQETQYF.

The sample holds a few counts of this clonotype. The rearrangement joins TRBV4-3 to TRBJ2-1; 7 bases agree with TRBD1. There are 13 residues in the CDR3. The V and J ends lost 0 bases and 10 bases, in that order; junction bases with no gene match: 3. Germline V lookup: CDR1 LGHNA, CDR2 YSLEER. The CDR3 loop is CASSQEVDREQFF. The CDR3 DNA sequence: TGCGCCAGCAGCCAAGAGGTGGACAGGGAGCAGTTCTTC.

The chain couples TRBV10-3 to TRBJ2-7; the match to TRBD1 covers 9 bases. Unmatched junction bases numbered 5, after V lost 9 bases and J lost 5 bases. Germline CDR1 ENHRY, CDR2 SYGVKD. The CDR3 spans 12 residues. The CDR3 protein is CAIRQGVDEQYF. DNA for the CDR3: TGTGCCATTCGACAGGGGGTTGACGAGCAGTACTTC.

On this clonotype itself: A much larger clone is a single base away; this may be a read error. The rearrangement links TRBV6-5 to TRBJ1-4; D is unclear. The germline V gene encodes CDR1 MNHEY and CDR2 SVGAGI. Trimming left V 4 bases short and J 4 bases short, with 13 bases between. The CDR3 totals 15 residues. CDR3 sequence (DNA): TGTGCCAGCAGTTCCCGACGGCTTATTAATGAAAAACTGTTTTTT. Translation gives CASSSRRLINEKLFF.

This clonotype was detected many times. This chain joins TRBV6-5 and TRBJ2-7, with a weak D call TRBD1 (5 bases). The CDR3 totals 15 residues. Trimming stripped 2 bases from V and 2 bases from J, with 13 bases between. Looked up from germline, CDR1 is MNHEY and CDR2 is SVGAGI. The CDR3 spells CASSYEQGSTYEQYF. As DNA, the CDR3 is TGTGCCAGCAGTTACGAGCAGGGATCAACCTACGAGCAGTACTTC.

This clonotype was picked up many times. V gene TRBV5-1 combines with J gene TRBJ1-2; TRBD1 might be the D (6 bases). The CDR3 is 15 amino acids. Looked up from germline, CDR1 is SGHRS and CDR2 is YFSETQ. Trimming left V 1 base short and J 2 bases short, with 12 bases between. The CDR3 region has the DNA TGCGCCAGCAGCTTGACAGGGACCCTCAACTATGGCTACACCTTC. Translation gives CASSLTGTLNYGYTF.

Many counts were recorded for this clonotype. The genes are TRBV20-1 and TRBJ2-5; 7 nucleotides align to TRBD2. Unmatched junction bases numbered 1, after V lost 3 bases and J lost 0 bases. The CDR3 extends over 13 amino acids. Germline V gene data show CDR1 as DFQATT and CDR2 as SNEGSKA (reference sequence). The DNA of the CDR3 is TGCAGTGCTAGCGGGGGGTACCAAGAGACCCAGTACTTC. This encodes CSASGGYQETQYF.

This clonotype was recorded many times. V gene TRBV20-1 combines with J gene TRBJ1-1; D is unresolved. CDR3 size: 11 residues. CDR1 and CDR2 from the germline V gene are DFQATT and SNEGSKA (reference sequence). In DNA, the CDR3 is TGCACCTATAAGGAGGGAGTGGAAGCTTTCTTT. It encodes CTYKEGVEAFF.

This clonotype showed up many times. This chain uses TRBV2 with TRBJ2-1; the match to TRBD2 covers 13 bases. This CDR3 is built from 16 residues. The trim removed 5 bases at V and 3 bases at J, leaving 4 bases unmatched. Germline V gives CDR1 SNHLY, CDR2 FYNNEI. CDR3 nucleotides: TGTGCCAGCAGTACCGGGACTAGCGGGATCTACAATGAGCAGTTCTTC. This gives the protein CASSTGTSGIYNEQFF.

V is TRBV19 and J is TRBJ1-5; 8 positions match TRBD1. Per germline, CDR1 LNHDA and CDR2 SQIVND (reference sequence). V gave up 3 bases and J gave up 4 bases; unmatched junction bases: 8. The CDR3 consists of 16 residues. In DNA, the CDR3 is TGTGCCAGTAGTATCCGACAGGGGAGGCTAAATCAGCCCCAGCATTTT. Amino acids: CASSIRQGRLNQPQHF.

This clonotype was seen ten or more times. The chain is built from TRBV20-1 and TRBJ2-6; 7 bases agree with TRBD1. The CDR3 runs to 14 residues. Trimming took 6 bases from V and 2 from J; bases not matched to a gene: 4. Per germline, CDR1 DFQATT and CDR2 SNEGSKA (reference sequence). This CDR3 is CSASTGAGANVLTF. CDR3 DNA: TGCAGTGCGAGCACAGGGGCTGGGGCCAACGTCCTGACTTTC.

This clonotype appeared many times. The CDR3 protein is CASSPDPPPSSYNEQFF. DNA for the CDR3: TGCGCCAGCAGCCCGGACCCTCCCCCAAGCTCCTACAATGAGCAGTTCTTC. The chain is built from TRBV5-1 and TRBJ2-1; D is unclear. CDR3 length: 17 residues. CDR1 and CDR2 from the germline V gene are SGHRS and YFSETQ. The ends were cut back, 4 bases at V and 0 bases at J, with 17 bases in the middle.

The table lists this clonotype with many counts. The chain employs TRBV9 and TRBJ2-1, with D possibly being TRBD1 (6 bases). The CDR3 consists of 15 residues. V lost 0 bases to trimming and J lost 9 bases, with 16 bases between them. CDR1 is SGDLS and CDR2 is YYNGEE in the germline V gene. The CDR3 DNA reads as TGTGCCAGCAGCGTAGTATCATGGCAGGGGAGTGAGCAGTTCTTC. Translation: CASSVVSWQGSEQFF.

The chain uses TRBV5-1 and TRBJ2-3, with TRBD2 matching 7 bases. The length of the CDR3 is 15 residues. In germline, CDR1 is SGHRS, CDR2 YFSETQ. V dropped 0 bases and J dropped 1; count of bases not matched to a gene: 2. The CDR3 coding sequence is TGCGCCAGCAGCTTGGGACTAGCTCGCACAGATACGCAGTATTTT. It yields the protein CASSLGLARTDTQYF.

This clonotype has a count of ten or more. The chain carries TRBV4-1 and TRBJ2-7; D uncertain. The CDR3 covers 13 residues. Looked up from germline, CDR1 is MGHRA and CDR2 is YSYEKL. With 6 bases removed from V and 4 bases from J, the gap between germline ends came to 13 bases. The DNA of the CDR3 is TGCGCCAGCAGTTACCGGGTAGGGTACGAGCAGTACTTC. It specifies CASSYRVGYEQYF.

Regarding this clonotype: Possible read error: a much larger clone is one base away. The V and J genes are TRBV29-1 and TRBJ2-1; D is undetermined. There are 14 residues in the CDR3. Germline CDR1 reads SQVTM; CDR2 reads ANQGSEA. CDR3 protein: CSVEDGSSYDEQFF. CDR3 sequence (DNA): TGCAGCGTTGAAGATGGGTCCTCCTACGATGAGCAGTTCTTC.

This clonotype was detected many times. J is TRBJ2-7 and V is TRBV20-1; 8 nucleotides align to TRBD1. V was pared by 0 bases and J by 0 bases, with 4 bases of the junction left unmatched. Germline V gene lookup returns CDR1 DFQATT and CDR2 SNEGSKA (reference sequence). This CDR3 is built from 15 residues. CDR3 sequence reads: CSARDRTGPSYEQYF. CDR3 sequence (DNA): TGCAGTGCTAGAGATAGGACAGGGCCCTCCTACGAGCAGTACTTC.

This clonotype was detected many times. The CDR3: CASSDEAGGPYEQYF. The CDR3 DNA reads TGTGCCAGCAGTGACGAAGCAGGGGGCCCCTACGAGCAGTACTTC. This rearrangement joins TRBV2 to TRBJ2-7; TRBD1 aligns across 8 bases. CDR1 and CDR2 from the germline V gene are SNHLY and FYNNEI. The CDR3 has 15 amino acids. V shed 3 bases and J 2 bases; nucleotides not matched to a gene: 6.